This T cell receptor beta chain was recovered during a study of Tregs in tolerant kidney transplant recipients (dated by TCRdb to the late 2010s). In the study overall: Additional Treg samples were obtained by sorting recipient CD4+CD25+CD127- cells from a roughly three-day mixed lymphocyte reaction with belatacept, in some cases after a subsequent approximately 5-day donor restimulation. Antibodies distinguished recipient from donor cells when sorting primary belatacept mixed lymphocyte reaction cultures. TCRbeta sequencing was used in the study to identify donor-specific regulatory T cells before combined kidney and bone marrow transplantation, and the identified cells were then tracked after transplant. TCRbeta repertoire sequencing was used in a few healthy controls to compare several ways of expanding Tregs specific for an allogeneic donor.

Overall study outcomes, separate from this receptor: Expanding Tregs with activated donor B cells appeared to identify the most biologically relevant and donor-specific TCRbeta repertoire. Biological reproducibility was not examined directly, but technical replication error appeared to be minimal. The study was limited by small patient numbers, and the findings need validation in larger populations and under other immunosuppression protocols.

In regard to this clone: Its antigen is not yet known. No base qualities exist here, and no much larger clone lies one base off it.

CDR1 and CDR2 were assigned from the germline V gene as SGHRS and YFSETQ. V is reduced by 3 bases and J by 5 bases, leaving a spacing of 11 bases between them. CDR3 length: 13 amino acids, cysteine to phenylalanine. The entry retains the CDR3 DNA only, 39 bases that are in frame from base 1. Genomic DNA was extracted from sorted cells with the QIAGEN DNeasy Blood and Tissue Kit for TCRbeta CDR3 sequencing. Through immunoSEQ, high-throughput TCRbeta CDR3 sequencing was done commercially, including PCR amplification with internal controls and bias correction. On the study's bioinformatics: Unique productive TCRbeta sequences were defined by CDR3 nucleotide sequence where primers matched, and otherwise by CDR3 amino acid sequence together with Vbeta and Jbeta genes. Donor-reactive sequences were defined as at least 5-fold expanded in CFSE-low cells versus unstimulated cells, with frequency of at least 0.01% in CFSE-low cells. Repertoire divergence was quantified by Jensen-Shannon divergence calculated from the top 100 TCRbeta sequences ranked by frequency. When a sample had multiple sequencing runs, each run was corrected for sorting error separately and the runs were then pooled. Not all clones reach the TCRdb copy of this immuneACCESS table, which keeps in-frame sequences only. Checked studies attribute under half of the gap to unresolved V genes and leave the rest unexplained. V and J calls plus clone size are reproduced from that table; the DNA served to infer D and trimming. Here the sample has more than 25,000 clones; roughly four fifths occur a single time. The ten largest make up approximately 2.1% of the sample.

Healthy control blood was obtained either as purchased buffy coats or from healthy volunteers. Healthy control blood was processed to PBMCs with a Ficoll density gradient and then cryopreserved, whereas patient PBMCs were collected both before and after transplant. The receptor chain draws on TRBV5-1 and TRBJ1-2; the D gene cannot be resolved reliably. This receptor was identified in a human donor in good health. Sequenced input: Tregs from blood cultured with allogeneic cells. The CDR3 region reads CASSSPASYGYTF. The nucleotide sequence reads TGCGCCAGCAGCTCCCCAGCGTCGTATGGCTACACCTTC. Where the CDR3 stops, the reference TRBV5-1 and TRBJ1-2 genes take over; the full variable domain is KAGVTQTPRYLIKTRGQQVTLSCSPISGHRSVSWYQQTPGQGLQFLFEYFSETQRNKGNFPGRFSGRQFSNSRSEMNVSTLELGDSALYLCASSSPASYGYTFGSGTRLTVV.